There are a few counts of the clone carrying this T cell receptor beta chain. The sample originates from a study of patients and donors after allogeneic stem cell transplantation. The CDR3 loop spans 14 amino acids. Trimming took 3 bases from V and 2 from J, leaving 10 bases between them. Germline values: CDR1 ENHRY, CDR2 SYGVKD. One entry per CDR3 protein, called by TCRdb with MiXCR from the RT-PCR reads. The data contain 150,000 to 250,000 distinct CDR3 sequences, less than 45% of them singletons. The sequence was obtained from a human donor who was either an allogeneic HSCT recipient or a stem cell or donor lymphocyte infusion donor (not recorded which). It is not recorded whose cells these are; they may come from a transplant donor. The V and J genes are TRBV10-3 and TRBJ1-1; D gene uncertain. The source material was blood, either unsorted or a sorted T cell fraction (not recorded which). Here the CDR3 DNA reads TGTGCCATCAGTGACTGGAGGATTAACACTGAAGCTTTCTTT. Protein sequence: CAISDWRINTEAFF.